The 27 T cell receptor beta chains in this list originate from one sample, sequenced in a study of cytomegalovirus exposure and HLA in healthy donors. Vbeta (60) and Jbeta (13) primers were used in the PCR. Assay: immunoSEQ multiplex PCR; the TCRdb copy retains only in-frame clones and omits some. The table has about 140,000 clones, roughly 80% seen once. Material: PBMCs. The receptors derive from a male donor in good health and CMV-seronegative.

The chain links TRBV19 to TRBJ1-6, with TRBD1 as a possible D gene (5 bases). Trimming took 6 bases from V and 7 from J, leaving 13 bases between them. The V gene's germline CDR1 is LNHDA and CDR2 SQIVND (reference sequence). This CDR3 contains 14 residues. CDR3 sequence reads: CASRRTRTNSPLHF. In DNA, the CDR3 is TGTGCCAGTAGACGCACCCGGACAAATTCACCCCTCCACTTT. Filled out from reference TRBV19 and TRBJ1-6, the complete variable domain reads DGGITQSPKYLFRKEGQNVTLSCEQNLNHDAMYWYRQDPGQGLRLIYYSQIVNDFQKGDIAEGYSVSREKKESFPLTVTSAQKNPTAFYLCASRRTRTNSPLHFGNGTRLTVT.

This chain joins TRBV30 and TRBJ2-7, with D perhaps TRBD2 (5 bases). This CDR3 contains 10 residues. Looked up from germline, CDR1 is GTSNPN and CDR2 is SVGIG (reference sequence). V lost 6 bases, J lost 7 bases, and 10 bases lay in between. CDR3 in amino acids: CACYRGEQYF. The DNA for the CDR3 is TGTGCCTGTTACCGGGGTGAGCAGTACTTC. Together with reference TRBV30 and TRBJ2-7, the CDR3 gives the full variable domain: SQTIHQWPATLVQPVGSPLSLECTVEGTSNPNLYWYRQAAGRGLQLLFYSVGIGQISSEVPQNLSASRPQDRQFILSSKKLLLSDSGFYLCACYRGEQYFGPGTRLTVT.

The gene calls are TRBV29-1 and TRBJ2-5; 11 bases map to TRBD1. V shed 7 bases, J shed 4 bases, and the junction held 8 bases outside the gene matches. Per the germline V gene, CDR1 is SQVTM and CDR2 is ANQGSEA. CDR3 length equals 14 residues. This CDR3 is CSATGTGGRETQYF. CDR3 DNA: TGCAGCGCAACAGGGACAGGGGGGAGAGAGACCCAGTACTTC.

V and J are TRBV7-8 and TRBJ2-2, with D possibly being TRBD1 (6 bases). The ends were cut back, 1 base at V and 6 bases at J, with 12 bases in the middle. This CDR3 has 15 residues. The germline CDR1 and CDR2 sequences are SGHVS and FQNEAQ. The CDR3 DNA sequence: TGTGCCAGCAGCTTAGGGTACAGGGCGGCCGGGGAGCTGTTTTTT. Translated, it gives CASSLGYRAAGELFF.

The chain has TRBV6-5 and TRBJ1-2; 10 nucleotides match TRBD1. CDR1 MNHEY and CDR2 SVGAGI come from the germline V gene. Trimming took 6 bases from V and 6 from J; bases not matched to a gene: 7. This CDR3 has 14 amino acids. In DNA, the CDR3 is TGTGCCAGCAGCACTCCCGGGACAGGGGATGGCTACACCTTC. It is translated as CASSTPGTGDGYTF.

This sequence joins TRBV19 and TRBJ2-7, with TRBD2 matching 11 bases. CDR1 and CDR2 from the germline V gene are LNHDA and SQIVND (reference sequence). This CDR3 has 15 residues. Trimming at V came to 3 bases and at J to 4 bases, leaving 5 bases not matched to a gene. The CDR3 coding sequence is TGTGCCAGTAGTATTGGACTAGCGGGCCGTTACGAGCAGTACTTC. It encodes CASSIGLAGRYEQYF.

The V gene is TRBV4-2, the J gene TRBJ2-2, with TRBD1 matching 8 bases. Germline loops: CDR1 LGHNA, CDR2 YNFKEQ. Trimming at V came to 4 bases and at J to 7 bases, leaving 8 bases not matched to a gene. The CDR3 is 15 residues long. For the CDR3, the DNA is TGTGCCAGCAGCCCCTTCGGACAGGGCGACGGGGAGCTGTTTTTT. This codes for CASSPFGQGDGELFF.

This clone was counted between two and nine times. The CDR3 coding sequence is TGTGCCAGTAGTACCACTCGGAGGGGCTCCTACGAGCAGTACTTC. Translated: CASSTTRRGSYEQYF. The V gene is TRBV19, the J gene TRBJ2-7, with a possible D match to TRBD2 (6 bases). CDR3 length: 15 amino acids. Per germline, CDR1 LNHDA and CDR2 SQIVND (reference sequence). With 4 bases removed from V and 0 bases from J, the gap between germline ends came to 13 bases. Combining the CDR3 with reference TRBV19 and TRBJ2-7 gives the whole variable domain DGGITQSPKYLFRKEGQNVTLSCEQNLNHDAMYWYRQDPGQGLRLIYYSQIVNDFQKGDIAEGYSVSREKKESFPLTVTSAQKNPTAFYLCASSTTRRGSYEQYFGPGTRLTVT.

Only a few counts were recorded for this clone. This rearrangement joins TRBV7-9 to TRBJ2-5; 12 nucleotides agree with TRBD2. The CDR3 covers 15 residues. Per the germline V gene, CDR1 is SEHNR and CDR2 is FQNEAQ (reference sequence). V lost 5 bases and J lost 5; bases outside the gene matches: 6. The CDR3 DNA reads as TGTGCCAGCAGCCGTCTAGCGGGGGGGCGGGAGACCCAGTACTTC. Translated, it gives CASSRLAGGRETQYF.

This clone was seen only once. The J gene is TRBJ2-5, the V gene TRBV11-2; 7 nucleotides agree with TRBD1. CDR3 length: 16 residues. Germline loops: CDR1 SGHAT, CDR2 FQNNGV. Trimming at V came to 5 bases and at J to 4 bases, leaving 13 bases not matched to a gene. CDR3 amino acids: CASSGRQGVRVETQYF. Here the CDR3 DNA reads TGTGCCAGCAGCGGTCGGCAGGGGGTTAGGGTAGAGACCCAGTACTTC.

This chain's CDR3 is CASSYFEDSGYTF. The DNA for the CDR3 is TGCGCCAGCAGCTACTTTGAGGATAGTGGCTACACCTTC. The genes are TRBV5-1 and TRBJ1-2; no clear D. V shed 3 bases and J shed 7 bases, with 13 bases lying between them. Germline lookup yields CDR1 SGHRS and CDR2 YFSETQ. The CDR3 has 13 amino acids.

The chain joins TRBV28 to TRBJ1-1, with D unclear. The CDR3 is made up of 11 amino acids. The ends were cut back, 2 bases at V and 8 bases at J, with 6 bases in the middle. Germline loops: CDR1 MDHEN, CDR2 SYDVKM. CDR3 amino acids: CASSLGGEAFF. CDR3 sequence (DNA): TGTGCCAGCAGTTTAGGAGGCGAAGCTTTCTTT.

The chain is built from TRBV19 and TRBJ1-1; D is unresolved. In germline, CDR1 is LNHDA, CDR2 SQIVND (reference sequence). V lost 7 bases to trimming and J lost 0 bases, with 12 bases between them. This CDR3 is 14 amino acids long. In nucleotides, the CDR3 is TGTGCCAGTACCTCCTACCTCTTGAACACTGAAGCTTTCTTT. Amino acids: CASTSYLLNTEAFF.

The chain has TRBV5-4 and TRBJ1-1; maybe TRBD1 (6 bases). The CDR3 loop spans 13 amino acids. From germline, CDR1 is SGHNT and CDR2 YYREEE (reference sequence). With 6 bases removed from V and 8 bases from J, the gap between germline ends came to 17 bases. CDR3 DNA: TGTGCCAGCATCCCCGGGAGGCAGGGGGAAGCTTTCTTT. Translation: CASIPGRQGEAFF.

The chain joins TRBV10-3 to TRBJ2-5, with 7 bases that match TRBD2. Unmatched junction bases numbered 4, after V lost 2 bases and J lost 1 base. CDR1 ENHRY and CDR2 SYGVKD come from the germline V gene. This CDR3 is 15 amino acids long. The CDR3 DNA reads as TGTGCCATCAGTGAGCCCCGGGGGGTCCAAGAGACCCAGTACTTC. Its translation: CAISEPRGVQETQYF.

The CDR3 here is CASSNQVEYTEAFF. The CDR3 DNA is TGTGCCAGTAGTAATCAGGTGGAATACACTGAAGCTTTCTTT. V gene TRBV19 combines with J gene TRBJ1-1; D ambiguous. The germline V and J ends were trimmed by 4 bases and 3 bases, with 12 bases remaining between them. The CDR3 length is 14 residues. Germline assignment: CDR1 LNHDA and CDR2 SQIVND (reference sequence).

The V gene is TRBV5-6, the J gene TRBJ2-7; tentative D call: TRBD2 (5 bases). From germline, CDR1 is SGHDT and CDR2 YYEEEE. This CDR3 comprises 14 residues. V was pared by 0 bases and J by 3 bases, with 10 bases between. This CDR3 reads CASSLERGSYEQYF. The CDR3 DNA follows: TGTGCCAGCAGCTTGGAACGTGGGAGCTACGAGCAGTACTTC.

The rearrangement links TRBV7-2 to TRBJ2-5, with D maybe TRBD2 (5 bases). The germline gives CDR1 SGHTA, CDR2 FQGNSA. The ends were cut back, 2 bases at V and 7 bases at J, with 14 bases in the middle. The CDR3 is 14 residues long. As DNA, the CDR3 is TGTGCCAGCAGCTTACCACCGGGGTCAGGGACCCAGTACTTC. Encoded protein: CASSLPPGSGTQYF.

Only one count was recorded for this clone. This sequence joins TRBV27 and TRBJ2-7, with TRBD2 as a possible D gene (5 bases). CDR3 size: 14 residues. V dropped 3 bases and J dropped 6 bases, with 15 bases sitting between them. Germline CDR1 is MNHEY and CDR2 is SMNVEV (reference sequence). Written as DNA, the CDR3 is TGTGCCAGCAGTTTTTCGAGGGTATCGGGCGAGCAGTACTTC. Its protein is CASSFSRVSGEQYF.

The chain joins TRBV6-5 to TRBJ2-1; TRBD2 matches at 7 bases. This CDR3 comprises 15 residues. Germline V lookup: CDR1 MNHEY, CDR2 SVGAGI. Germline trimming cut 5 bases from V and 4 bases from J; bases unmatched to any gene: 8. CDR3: CASSRTRPTYNEQFF. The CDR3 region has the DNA TGTGCCAGCAGTCGGACTAGACCAACTTACAATGAGCAGTTCTTC.

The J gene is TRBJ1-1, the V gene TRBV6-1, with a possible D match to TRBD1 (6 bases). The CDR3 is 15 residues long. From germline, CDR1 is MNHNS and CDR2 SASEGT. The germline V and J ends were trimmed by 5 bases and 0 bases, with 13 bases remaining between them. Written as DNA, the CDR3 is TGTGCCAGCAGTCCCCGGACAGCTATGAACACTGAAGCTTTCTTT. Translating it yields CASSPRTAMNTEAFF.

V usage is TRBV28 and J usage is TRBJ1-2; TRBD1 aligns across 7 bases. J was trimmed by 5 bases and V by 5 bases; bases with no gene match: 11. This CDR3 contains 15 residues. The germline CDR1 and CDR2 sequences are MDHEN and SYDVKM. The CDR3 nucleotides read TGTGCCAGCAGTCCACCCCGACAGGGTGGGTATGGCTACACCTTC. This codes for CASSPPRQGGYGYTF.

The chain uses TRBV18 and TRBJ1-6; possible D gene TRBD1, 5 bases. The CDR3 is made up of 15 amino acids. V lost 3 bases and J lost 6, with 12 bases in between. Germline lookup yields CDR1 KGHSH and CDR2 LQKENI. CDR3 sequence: CASSPQDKVNSPLHF. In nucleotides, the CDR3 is TGTGCCAGCTCACCCCAGGACAAAGTTAATTCACCCCTCCACTTT.

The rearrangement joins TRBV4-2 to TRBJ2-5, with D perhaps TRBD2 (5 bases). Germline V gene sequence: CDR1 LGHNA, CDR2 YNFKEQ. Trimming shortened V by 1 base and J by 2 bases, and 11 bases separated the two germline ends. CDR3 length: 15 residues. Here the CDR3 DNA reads TGTGCCAGCAGCCAAGCTCGGACTTCGCAAGAGACCCAGTACTTC. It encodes CASSQARTSQETQYF.

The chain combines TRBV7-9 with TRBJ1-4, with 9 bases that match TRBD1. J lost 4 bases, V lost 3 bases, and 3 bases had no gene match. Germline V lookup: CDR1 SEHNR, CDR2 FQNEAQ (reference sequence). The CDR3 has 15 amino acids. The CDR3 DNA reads TGTGCCAGCAGCTTGACGACAGGGGGTAATGAAAAACTGTTTTTT. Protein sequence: CASSLTTGGNEKLFF. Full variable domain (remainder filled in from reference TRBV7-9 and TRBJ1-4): DTGVSQNPRHKITKRGQNVTFRCDPISEHNRLYWYRQTLGQGPEFLTYFQNEAQLEKSRLLSDRFSAERPKGSFSTLEIQRTEQGDSAMYLCASSLTTGGNEKLFFGSGTQLSVL.

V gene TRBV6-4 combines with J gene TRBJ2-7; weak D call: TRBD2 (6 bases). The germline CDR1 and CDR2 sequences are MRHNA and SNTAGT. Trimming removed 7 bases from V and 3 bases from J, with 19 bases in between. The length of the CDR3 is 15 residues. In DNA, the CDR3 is TGTGCCAGCATCTTTATTTCCGGGGGTGACTACGAGCAGTACTTC. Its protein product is CASIFISGGDYEQYF.

The CDR3 protein is CASSRTGVGEQFF. The CDR3 nucleotides are TGTGCCAGCAGTCGGACAGGGGTCGGTGAGCAGTTCTTC. The chain uses TRBV6-5 and TRBJ2-1, with 9 nucleotides matching TRBD1. Losses at the gene ends were 5 bases for V and 9 bases for J; bases not matched to a gene: 5. Germline V lookup: CDR1 MNHEY, CDR2 SVGAGI. The CDR3 extends over 13 amino acids.